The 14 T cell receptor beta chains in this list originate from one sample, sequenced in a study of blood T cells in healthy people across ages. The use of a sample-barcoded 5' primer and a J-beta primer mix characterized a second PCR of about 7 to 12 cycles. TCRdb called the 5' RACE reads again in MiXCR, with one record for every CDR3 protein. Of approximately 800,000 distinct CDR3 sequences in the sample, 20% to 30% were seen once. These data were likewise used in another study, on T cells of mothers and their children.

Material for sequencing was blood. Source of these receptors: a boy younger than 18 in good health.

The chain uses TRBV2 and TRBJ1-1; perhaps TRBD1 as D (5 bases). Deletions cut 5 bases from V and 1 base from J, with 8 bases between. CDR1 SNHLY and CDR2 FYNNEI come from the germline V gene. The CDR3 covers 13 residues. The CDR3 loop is CASSWDENTEAFF. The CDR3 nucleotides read TGTGCCAGCAGTTGGGACGAGAACACTGAAGCTTTCTTT.

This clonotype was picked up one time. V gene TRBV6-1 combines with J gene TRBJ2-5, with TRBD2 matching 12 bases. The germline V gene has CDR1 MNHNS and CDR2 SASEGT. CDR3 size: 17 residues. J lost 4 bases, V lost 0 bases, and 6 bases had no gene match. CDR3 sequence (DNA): TGTGCCAGCAGTGAAGCGCTTCTAGCGGGGGGGCCAGAGACCCAGTACTTC. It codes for CASSEALLAGGPETQYF.

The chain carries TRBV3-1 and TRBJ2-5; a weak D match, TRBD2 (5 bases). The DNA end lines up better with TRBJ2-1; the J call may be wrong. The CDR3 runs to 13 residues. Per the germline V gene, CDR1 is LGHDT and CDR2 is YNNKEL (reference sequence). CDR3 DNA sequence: TGTGCCAGCAGCCAAGAAGGTGGGAGTGAGCAGTTCTTC. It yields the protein CASSQEGGSEQFF.

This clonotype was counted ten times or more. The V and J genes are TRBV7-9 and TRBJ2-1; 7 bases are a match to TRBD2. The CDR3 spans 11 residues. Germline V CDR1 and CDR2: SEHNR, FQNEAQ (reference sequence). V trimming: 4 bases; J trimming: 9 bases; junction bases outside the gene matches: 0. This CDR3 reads CASSSGGEQFF. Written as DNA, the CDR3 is TGTGCCAGCAGCTCGGGGGGTGAGCAGTTCTTC. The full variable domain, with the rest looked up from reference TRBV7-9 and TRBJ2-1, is DTGVSQNPRHKITKRGQNVTFRCDPISEHNRLYWYRQTLGQGPEFLTYFQNEAQLEKSRLLSDRFSAERPKGSFSTLEIQRTEQGDSAMYLCASSSGGEQFFGPGTRLTVL.

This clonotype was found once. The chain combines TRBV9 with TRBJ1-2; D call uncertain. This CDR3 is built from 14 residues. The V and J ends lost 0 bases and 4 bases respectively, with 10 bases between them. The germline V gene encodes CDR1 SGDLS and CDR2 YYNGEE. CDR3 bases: TGTGCCAGCAGCGTAGCCCCCCTGGGCTATGGCTACACCTTC. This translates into CASSVAPLGYGYTF.

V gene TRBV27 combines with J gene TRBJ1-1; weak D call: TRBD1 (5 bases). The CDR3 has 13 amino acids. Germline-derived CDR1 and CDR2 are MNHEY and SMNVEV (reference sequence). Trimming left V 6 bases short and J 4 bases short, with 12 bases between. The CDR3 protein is CASRRGEGTEAFF. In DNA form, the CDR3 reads TGTGCCAGCAGAAGAGGGGAGGGCACTGAAGCTTTCTTT.

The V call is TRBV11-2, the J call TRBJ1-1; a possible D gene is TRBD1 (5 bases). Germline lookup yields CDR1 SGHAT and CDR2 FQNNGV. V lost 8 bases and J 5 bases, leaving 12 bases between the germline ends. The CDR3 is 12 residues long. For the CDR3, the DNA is TGTGCCAGCTCCCACGGGGGGACTGAAGCTTTCTTT. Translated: CASSHGGTEAFF.

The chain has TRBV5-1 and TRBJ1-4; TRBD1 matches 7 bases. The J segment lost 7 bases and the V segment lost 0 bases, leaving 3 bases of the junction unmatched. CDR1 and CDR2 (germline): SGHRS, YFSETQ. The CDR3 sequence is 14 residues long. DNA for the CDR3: TGCGCCAGCAGCTTGGAGGGGGCGGGTGAAAAACTGTTTTTT. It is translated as CASSLEGAGEKLFF.

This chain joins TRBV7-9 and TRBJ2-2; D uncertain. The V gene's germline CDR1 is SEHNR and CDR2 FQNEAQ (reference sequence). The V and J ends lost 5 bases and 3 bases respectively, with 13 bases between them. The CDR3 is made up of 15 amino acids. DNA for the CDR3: TGTGCCAGCAGCCCCTTAGCAGGACACACCGGGGAGCTGTTTTTT. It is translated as CASSPLAGHTGELFF.

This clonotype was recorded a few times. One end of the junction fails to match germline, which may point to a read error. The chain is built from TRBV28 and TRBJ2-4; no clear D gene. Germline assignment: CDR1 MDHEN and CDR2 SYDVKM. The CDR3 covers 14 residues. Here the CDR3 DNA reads TGTGCCAGCAGTTTATTGCCAGCCAAAAGCATTCAGTACTTC. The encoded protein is CASSLLPAKSIQYF.

The CDR3, as DNA: TGTGCCAGTAGTATCGAAAGGGGCCTCAATTCACCCCTCCACTTT. Residues: CASSIERGLNSPLHF. The chain joins TRBV19 to TRBJ1-6; possibly TRBD1 for D (5 bases). CDR3 size: 15 residues. Germline V CDR1 and CDR2: LNHDA, SQIVND (reference sequence). V lost 3 bases to trimming and J lost 7 bases, with 13 bases between them.

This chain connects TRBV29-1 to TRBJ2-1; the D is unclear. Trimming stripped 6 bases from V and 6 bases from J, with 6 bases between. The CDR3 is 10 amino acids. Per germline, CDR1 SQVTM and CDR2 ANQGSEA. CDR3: CSVIRNEQFF. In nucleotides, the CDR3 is TGCAGCGTCATCCGCAATGAGCAGTTCTTC.

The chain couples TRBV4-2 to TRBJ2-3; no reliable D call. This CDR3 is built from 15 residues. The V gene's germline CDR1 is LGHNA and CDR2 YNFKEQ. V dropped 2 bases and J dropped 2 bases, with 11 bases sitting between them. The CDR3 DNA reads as TGTGCCAGCAGCCAAATAGCCCCCCCCACAGATACGCAGTATTTT. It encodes CASSQIAPPTDTQYF.

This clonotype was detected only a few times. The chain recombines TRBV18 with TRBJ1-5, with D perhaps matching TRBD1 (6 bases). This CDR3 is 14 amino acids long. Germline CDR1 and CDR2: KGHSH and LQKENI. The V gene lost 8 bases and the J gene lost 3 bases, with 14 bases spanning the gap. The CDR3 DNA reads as TGTGCCAGCAGCCCAACAGGGAACAATCAGCCCCAGCATTTT. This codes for CASSPTGNNQPQHF.